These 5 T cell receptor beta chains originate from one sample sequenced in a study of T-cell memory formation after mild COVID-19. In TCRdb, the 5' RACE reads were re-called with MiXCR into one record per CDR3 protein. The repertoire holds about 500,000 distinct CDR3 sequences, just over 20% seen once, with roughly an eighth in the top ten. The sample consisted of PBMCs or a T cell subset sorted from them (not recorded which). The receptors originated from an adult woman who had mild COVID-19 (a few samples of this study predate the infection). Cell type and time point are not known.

The CDR3 spells CASSHSGQGGTGELFF. The CDR3 DNA sequence: TGCGCCAGCAGCCACTCGGGACAGGGGGGGACCGGGGAGCTGTTTTTT. The chain couples TRBV4-1 to TRBJ2-2; 11 bases agree with TRBD1. Germline lookup yields CDR1 MGHRA and CDR2 YSYEKL. With 3 bases clipped from V and 5 bases from J, the junction kept 5 bases outside the gene matches. CDR3 length: 16 amino acids.

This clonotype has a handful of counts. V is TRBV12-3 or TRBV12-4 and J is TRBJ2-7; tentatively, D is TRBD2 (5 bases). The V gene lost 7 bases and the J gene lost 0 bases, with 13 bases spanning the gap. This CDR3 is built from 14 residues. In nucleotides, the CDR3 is TGTGCCAGCAATATAAGGGAGATCTCCTACGAGCAGTACTTC. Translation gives CASNIREISYEQYF.

The DNA of the CDR3 is TGTGCCAGCAGCCAAGATCAAGGTTCCTCCTACGAGCAGTACTTC. Its translation is CASSQDQGSSYEQYF. The chain is built from TRBV3-1 and TRBJ2-7; D is unresolved. Looked up from germline, CDR1 is LGHDT and CDR2 is YNNKEL (reference sequence). The CDR3 is made up of 15 amino acids. The germline V and J ends were trimmed by 0 bases and 0 bases, with 9 bases remaining between them.

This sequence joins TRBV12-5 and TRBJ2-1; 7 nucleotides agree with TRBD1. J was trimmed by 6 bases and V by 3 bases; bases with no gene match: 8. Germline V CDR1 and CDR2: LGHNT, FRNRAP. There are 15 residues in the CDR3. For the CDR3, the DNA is TGTGCTAGTGGTTTCCCGAAACAGGGGTCCAATGAGCAGTTCTTC. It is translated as CASGFPKQGSNEQFF.

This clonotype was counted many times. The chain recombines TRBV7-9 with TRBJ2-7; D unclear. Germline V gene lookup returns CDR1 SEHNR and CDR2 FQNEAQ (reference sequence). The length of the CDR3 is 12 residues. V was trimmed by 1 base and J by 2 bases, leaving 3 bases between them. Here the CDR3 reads CASSLVTYEQYF. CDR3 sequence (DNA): TGTGCCAGCAGCTTAGTTACCTACGAGCAGTACTTC.